This is a list of T cell receptor beta chains from one sample in a study of shared clonotypes between healthy human individuals. Only in-frame clones appear in the TCRdb table, and some are missing; sequencing was by immunoSEQ multiplex PCR. The table lists about 590,000 clones, about 95% of them singletons, with 0.11% in the top ten. Sequencing was carried out using naive CD8+ T cells sorted from blood. All receptors derive from a woman aged 25 to 39 in good health. Each CDR3 is given with its conserved first and last residue. Fields, in order: clone size, D gene, J gene, V gene, CDR3 DNA, CDR3 protein. A D gene is named only where the DNA matches it firmly. Only part of the rows carry a size: once, few, many, or a class if the clone is expanded.

NA,TRBD1,TRBJ2-5,TRBV5-1,TGCGCCAGCAGCTTGTCCACAGGGGGCGCTTACCAAGAGACCCAGTACTTC,CASSLSTGGAYQETQYF
NA,TRBD2,TRBJ2-7,TRBV2,TGTGCCAGCAGTCGGACTAGCGGGTACTACGAGCAGTACTTC,CASSRTSGYYEQYF
NA,NA,TRBJ1-1,TRBV6-5,TGTGCCAGCAGCTCAAACTCAGCGGCGAACTGGGCTTTCTTT,CASSSNSAANWAFF
NA,NA,TRBJ1-4,TRBV2,TGTGCCACGCGAGGCGTTGCAACTAATGAAAAACTGTTTTTT,CATRGVATNEKLFF
NA,NA,TRBJ1-1,TRBV28,TGTGCCAGCAGTTTAGGTTCAGGGAGGACTGAAGCTTTCTTT,CASSLGSGRTEAFF
NA,TRBD1,TRBJ2-1,TRBV19,TGTGCCAGTAGTATACAGGGGGCGTGGACCAATGAGCAGTTCTTC,CASSIQGAWTNEQFF
once,NA,TRBJ1-1,TRBV5-8,TGTGCCAGCAGCTTAGGGGTTGAAGCTTTCTTT,CASSLGVEAFF
NA,NA,TRBJ1-1,TRBV6-5,TGTGCCAGCAGGTACAGGGAAGGTACTGAAGCTTTCTTT,CASRYREGTEAFF
NA,TRBD1,TRBJ2-7,TRBV6-5,TGTGCCAGCAGTGAGACGACAGGGGGCGACGAGCAGTACTTC,CASSETTGGDEQYF
NA,NA,TRBJ2-2,TRBV15,TGTGCCACCAGCAGGCTGGGTCAGGAGTACACCGGGGAGCTGTTTTTT,CATSRLGQEYTGELFF
NA,NA,TRBJ2-5,TRBV7-8,TGTGCCAGCAGCCCAATGTGGGAGTCGATCTCGGAGACCCAGTACTTC,CASSPMWESISETQYF
once,NA,TRBJ1-5,TRBV11-3,TGTGCCAGCAGCTTAGGGAAGGGTAATCAGCCCCAGCATTTT,CASSLGKGNQPQHF
NA,NA,TRBJ2-7,TRBV15,TGTGCCACCAGCAGAGTAATGGCTAGCGACTACGAGCAGTACTTC,CATSRVMASDYEQYF
NA,NA,TRBJ1-5,TRBV28,TGTGCCAGCAGATATCTTGGCGGGGGCAATCAGCCCCAGCATTTT,CASRYLGGGNQPQHF
once,TRBD2,TRBJ2-5,TRBV29-1,TGCAGCGTTGGGACTAGCGGACTCCAAGAGACCCAGTACTTC,CSVGTSGLQETQYF
NA,TRBD1,TRBJ1-2,TRBV19,TGTGCCACCAGACAGGGGGCGGACTATGGCTACACCTTC,CATRQGADYGYTF
NA,NA,TRBJ2-7,TRBV7-9,TGTGCCAGCAGCTTAGGGGGGCCCAGCGACGAGCAGTACTTC,CASSLGGPSDEQYF
NA,NA,TRBJ2-7,TRBV11-3,TGTGCCAGCAGCCACAGCCGGGCCCCCTACGAGCAGTACTTC,CASSHSRAPYEQYF
NA,NA,TRBJ2-7,TRBV11-3,TGTGCCAGCAGCTTAAGGACCCTTGGGGGGGAGCAGTACTTC,CASSLRTLGGEQYF
NA,NA,TRBJ2-7,TRBV5-6,TGTGCCAGCAGCACCGTCTCAAGGAGCTACGAGCAGTACTTC,CASSTVSRSYEQYF
NA,NA,TRBJ2-1,TRBV28,TGTGCCAGCAGTCCTCTAGCGTTGAGGCGAGATGAGCAGTTCTTC,CASSPLALRRDEQFF
NA,NA,TRBJ2-1,TRBV2,TGTGCCAGCAGTGATTTGGGTGGAGGAGCAACCAATGAGCAGTTCTTC,CASSDLGGGATNEQFF
NA,TRBD1,TRBJ1-4,TRBV28,TGTGCCAGCAGTATTTGGACAGGGACGAATGAAAAACTGTTTTTT,CASSIWTGTNEKLFF
NA,TRBD1,TRBJ2-7,TRBV29-1,TGCAGCGTTATCCCCGGGACAGATAACGAGCAGTACTTC,CSVIPGTDNEQYF
NA,NA,TRBJ1-5,TRBV28,TGTGCCAGCAGTCCCCGGGCGGCCCAGCATTTT,CASSPRAAQHF
NA,NA,TRBJ1-1,TRBV2,TGTGCCAGCAGGGACGAGTTGAACACTGAAGCTTTCTTT,CASRDELNTEAFF
NA,NA,TRBJ2-1,TRBV15,TGTGCCACCAGCACGCGGGCTGTCTCCTACAATGAGCAGTTCTTC,CATSTRAVSYNEQFF
NA,TRBD2,TRBJ2-7,TRBV27,TGTGCCAGCAGTTTAGAAATGCCGGCTAGCGGGAGCTACGAGCAGTACTTC,CASSLEMPASGSYEQYF
once,TRBD1,TRBJ2-7,TRBV29-1,TGCAGCGCCACTGGGGGACAGGGACTATACGAGCAGTACTTC,CSATGGQGLYEQYF
once,NA,TRBJ2-7,TRBV10-1,TGCGCCAGCAGTGAGCCCCACGGGGCCGAGCAGTACTTC,CASSEPHGAEQYF
once,NA,TRBJ2-7,TRBV7-8,TGTGCCAGCAGCTTAGATTTCTACGAGCAGTACTTC,CASSLDFYEQYF
NA,NA,TRBJ2-7,TRBV14,TGTGCCAGCAGCCAATACCGGGACACGAGCTCCTACGAGCAGTACTTC,CASSQYRDTSSYEQYF
few,TRBD1,TRBJ1-5,TRBV2,TGTGCCAGCAGTGAATGGACAGGGGGTTACAATCAGCCCCAGCATTTT,CASSEWTGGYNQPQHF
NA,NA,TRBJ2-3,TRBV2,TGTGCCAGAGCACGGGATACGCAGTATTTT,CARARDTQYF
NA,NA,TRBJ1-3,TRBV7-9,TGTGCCAGCAGCCCAGGGGATACGACCCTCTCTGGAAACACCATATATTTT,CASSPGDTTLSGNTIYF
NA,NA,TRBJ1-5,TRBV25-1,TGTGCCAGCAGCGCTACGGGGCAACAACCCCAGCATTTT,CASSATGQQPQHF
once,NA,TRBJ2-7,TRBV6-5,TGTGCCAGCAGTGGGGGGCCGAGCTCCTACGAGCAGTACTTC,CASSGGPSSYEQYF
NA,NA,TRBJ1-1,TRBV2,TGTGCCAGCAGTGGGCCCGGGGCAGGGTGGGTCACTGAAGCTTTCTTT,CASSGPGAGWVTEAFF
NA,TRBD2,TRBJ2-5,TRBV7-2,TGTGCCAGCAGAGAGAAAGCGGGACTAGCGGGAGGGGATGGAAACCAGTACTTC,CASREKAGLAGGDGNQYF
NA,NA,TRBJ1-5,TRBV19,TGTGCCAGTAGTATAGATCTTCTGATGAATAGCAATCAGCCCCAGCATTTT,CASSIDLLMNSNQPQHF
NA,NA,TRBJ2-7,TRBV2,TGTGCCAGCAGTGAAGTCGGCAGGACCTACGAGCAGTACTTC,CASSEVGRTYEQYF
NA,NA,TRBJ2-1,TRBV7-9,TGTGCCAGCAGCTTTGCAGGGAGCTCCTACAATGAGCAGTTCTTC,CASSFAGSSYNEQFF
NA,NA,TRBJ2-7,TRBV5-1,TGCGCCAGCAGCTTGGCCCCCCTCTCGGAGAATTTACCCTACGAGCAGTACTTC,CASSLAPLSENLPYEQYF
NA,TRBD1,TRBJ2-7,TRBV5-5,TGTGCCACTGGACAGGGGATCTCCTACGAGCAGTACTTC,CATGQGISYEQYF
NA,NA,TRBJ2-1,TRBV28,TGTGCCAGCAGTCTAAGGAACAGGGCATTTGAGCAGTTCTTC,CASSLRNRAFEQFF
NA,NA,TRBJ1-4,TRBV30,TGTGCCTGGAGTAGCACGACAAATGAAAAACTGTTTTTT,CAWSSTTNEKLFF
NA,TRBD2,TRBJ2-7,TRBV5-6,TGTGCCAGCAGGACTAGCGGGAGCCACGAGCAGTACTTC,CASRTSGSHEQYF
NA,NA,TRBJ2-5,TRBV21-1,TGTGCCAGCACCCGAAATTTCGGAGTATGGGGAGAGACCCAGTACTTC,CASTRNFGVWGETQYF
once,TRBD2,TRBJ2-1,TRBV27,TGTGCCAGCAGTTTATCCAGCGGGACCTTTGTCGATGAGCAGTTCTTC,CASSLSSGTFVDEQFF
once,NA,TRBJ2-3,TRBV30,TGTGCCTGGAGTTATTTGCGGAGCACAGATACGCAGTATTTT,CAWSYLRSTDTQYF
NA,NA,TRBJ2-5,TRBV11-2,TGTGCCAGCAGCAGTTGGACAGCCCAAGAGACCCAGTACTTC,CASSSWTAQETQYF
NA,NA,TRBJ2-1,TRBV27,TGTGCCAGCAGTACGTCTAACAATGAGCAGTTCTTC,CASSTSNNEQFF
NA,TRBD1,TRBJ1-2,TRBV28,TGTGCCAGCAGCCAGCAACAGGGGAAACTGAACTATGGCTACACCTTC,CASSQQQGKLNYGYTF